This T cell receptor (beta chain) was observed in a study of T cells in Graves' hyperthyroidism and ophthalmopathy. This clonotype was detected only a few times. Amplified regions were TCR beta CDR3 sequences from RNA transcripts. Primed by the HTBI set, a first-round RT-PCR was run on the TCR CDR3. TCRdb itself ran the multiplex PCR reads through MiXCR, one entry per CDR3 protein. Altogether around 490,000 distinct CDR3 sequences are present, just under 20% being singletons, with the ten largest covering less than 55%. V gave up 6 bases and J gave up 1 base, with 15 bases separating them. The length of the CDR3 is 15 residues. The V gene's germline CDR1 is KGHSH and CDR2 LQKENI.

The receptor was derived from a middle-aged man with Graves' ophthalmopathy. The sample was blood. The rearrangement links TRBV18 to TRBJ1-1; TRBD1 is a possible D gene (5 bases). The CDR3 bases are TGTGCCAGCTCCCCGTTGGCGGGGACGAACACTGAAGCTTTCTTT. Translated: CASSPLAGTNTEAFF.